This TCR beta chain was profiled in a study of T cell responses to AZD1222 COVID-19 vaccine. Study at large: Second-dose intervals near 4 or 12 weeks were combined.

Study-level points and caveats: Targets within unmutated variant regions were reportedly found for nearly half of spike-specific TCRs. Most donors were white British and more were female, and clonal diversity was possibly underestimated.

Generated by immunoSEQ multiplex PCR, the TCRdb table keeps only in-frame clones and is missing some. Of tens of thousands of clones in the sample, 80% to 90% were seen once. About this clone itself: Its antigen is still unknown.

V lost 4 bases and J 0 bases, leaving 9 bases between the germline ends. Germline values: CDR1 LGHDT, CDR2 YNNKEL (reference sequence). There are 14 residues in the CDR3. This TCR was recovered from an adult in good health. This specimen consisted of peripheral blood, obtained on day 0 of AZD1222 vaccination. This chain joins TRBV3-1 (or the pseudogene TRBV3-2) and TRBJ1-2, with D maybe TRBD1 (5 bases). CDR3 DNA sequence: TGTGCCAGCAGCCGCGGCAGGGCTAACTATGGCTACACCTTC. This codes for CASSRGRANYGYTF.